The source of this T cell receptor (beta chain) is a study of yellow fever vaccine responses in identical twins. Study findings and constraints: Vaccine-induced T cell responses in twins were reportedly observed to appear partly convergent, partly personalized.

About this clonotype: Its antigen remains unknown.

In TCRdb, the RT-PCR reads were re-called with MiXCR into one record per CDR3 protein. The repertoire has 30,000 to 40,000 distinct CDR3 sequences, almost 60% of them found once; the top ten carry roughly 4.5%. Trimming removed 2 bases from V and 8 bases from J; junction bases left unmatched: 13. In germline, CDR1 is MNHEY, CDR2 SVGEGT. This CDR3 spans 17 amino acids. This material consisted of T cells from blood (PBMCs), unsorted or a sorted subset (not recorded which), taken before or after yellow fever vaccination (not recorded which). This chain joins TRBV6-2 or TRBV6-3 and TRBJ2-2; 8 bases match TRBD1. The source is a woman aged 18-29 years who received the yellow fever vaccine. In DNA form, the CDR3 reads TGTGCCAGCAGTTACCCCGGGACAGGATTTCGCACGGGGGAGCTGTTTTTT. It specifies CASSYPGTGFRTGELFF.